The T cell receptor (beta chain) under discussion was sequenced for a study of identical twins. Study outcomes and limitations: Without tracking the same donors, conclusions rested on cross-sectional statistical analysis.

Germline values: CDR1 SGDLS, CDR2 YYNGEE. V was shortened by 1 base and J by 4 bases, with 11 bases between the two germline ends. The CDR3 consists of 15 residues. MiXCR, applied by TCRdb to the 5' RACE reads, yields one record per CDR3 protein. Of around 530,000 distinct CDR3 sequences in the sample, 13% to 15% are singletons; the top ten hold about 0.4%. Of note for this clonotype: As yet, its antigen is unknown.

Another study also made use of these data, one on yellow fever vaccine responses in identical twins.

The chain employs TRBV9 and TRBJ2-2; tentatively, D is TRBD2 (6 bases). What was sequenced was CD4+ T cells sorted from blood. This receptor was obtained from a woman under 30 in good health. Here the CDR3 reads CASSVSGSFTGELFF. The CDR3 coding sequence is TGTGCCAGCAGCGTATCCGGGAGTTTCACCGGGGAGCTGTTTTTT.